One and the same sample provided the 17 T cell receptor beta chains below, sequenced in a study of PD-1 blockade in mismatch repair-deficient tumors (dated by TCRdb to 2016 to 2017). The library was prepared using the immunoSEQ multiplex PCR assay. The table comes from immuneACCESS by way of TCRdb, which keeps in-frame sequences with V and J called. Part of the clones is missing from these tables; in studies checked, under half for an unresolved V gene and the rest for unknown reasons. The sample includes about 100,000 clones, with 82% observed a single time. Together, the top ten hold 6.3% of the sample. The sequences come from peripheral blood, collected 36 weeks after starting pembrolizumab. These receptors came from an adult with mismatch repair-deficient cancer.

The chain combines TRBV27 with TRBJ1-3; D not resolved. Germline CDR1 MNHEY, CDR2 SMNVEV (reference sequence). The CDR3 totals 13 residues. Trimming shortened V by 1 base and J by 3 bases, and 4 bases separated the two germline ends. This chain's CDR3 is CASSLFFGNTIYF. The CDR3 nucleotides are TGTGCCAGCAGTTTATTTTTTGGAAACACCATATATTTT.

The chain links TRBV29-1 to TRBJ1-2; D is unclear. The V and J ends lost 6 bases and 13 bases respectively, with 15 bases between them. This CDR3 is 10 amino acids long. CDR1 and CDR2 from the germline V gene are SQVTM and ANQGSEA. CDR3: CSVGHEQLTF. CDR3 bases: TGCAGCGTCGGCCACGAGCAACTCACCTTC.

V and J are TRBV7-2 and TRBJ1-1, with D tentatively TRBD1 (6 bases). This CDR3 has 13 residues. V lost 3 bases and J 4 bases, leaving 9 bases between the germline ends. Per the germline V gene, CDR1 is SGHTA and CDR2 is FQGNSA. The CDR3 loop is CASSFGTPTEAFF. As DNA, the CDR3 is TGTGCCAGCAGCTTCGGGACACCCACTGAAGCTTTCTTT.

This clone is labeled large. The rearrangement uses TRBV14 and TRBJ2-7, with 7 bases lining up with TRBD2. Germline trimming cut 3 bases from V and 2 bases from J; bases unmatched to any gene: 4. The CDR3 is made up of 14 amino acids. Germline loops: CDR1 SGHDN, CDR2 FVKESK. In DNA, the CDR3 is TGTGCCAGCAGCCAGGCCGGGACTACCTACGAGCAGTACTTC. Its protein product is CASSQAGTTYEQYF.

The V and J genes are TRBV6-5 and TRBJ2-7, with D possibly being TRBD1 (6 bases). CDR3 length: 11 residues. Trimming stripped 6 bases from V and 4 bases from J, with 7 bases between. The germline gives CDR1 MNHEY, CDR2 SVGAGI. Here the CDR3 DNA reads TGTGCCAGCAGCGGACAGTACGAGCAGTACTTC. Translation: CASSGQYEQYF.

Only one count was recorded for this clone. The CDR3 protein is CASSVHAGLAGGTGELFF. The DNA for the CDR3 is TGTGCCAGCAGTGTCCACGCGGGACTAGCGGGTGGGACCGGGGAGCTGTTTTTT. The chain has TRBV6-1 and TRBJ2-2, with 12 bases identical to TRBD2. Germline V gene data show CDR1 as MNHNS and CDR2 as SASEGT. Unmatched junction bases numbered 11, after V lost 4 bases and J lost 5 bases. CDR3 length: 18 residues.

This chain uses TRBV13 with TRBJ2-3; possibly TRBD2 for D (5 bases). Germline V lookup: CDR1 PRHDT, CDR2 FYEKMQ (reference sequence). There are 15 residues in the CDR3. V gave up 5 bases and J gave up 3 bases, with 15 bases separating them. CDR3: CASSTEDSRTDTQYF. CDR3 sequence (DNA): TGTGCCAGCAGCACGGAGGACTCTAGGACAGATACGCAGTATTTT.

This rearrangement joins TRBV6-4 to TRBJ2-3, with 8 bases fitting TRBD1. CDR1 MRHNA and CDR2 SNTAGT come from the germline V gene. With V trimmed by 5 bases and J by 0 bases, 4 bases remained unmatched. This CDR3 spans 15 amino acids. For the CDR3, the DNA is TGTGCCAGCAGTTACCGGGACAGGAGCACAGATACGCAGTATTTT. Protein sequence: CASSYRDRSTDTQYF.

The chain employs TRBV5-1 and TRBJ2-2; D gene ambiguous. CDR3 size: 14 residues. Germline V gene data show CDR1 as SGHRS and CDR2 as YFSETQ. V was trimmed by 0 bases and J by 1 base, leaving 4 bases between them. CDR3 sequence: CASSLGQNTGELFF. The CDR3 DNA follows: TGCGCCAGCAGCTTGGGTCAGAACACCGGGGAGCTGTTTTTT.

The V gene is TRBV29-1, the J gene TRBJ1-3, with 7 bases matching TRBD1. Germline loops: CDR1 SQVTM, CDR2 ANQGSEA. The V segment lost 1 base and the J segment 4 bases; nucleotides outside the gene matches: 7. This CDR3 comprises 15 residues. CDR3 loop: CSVEGGTEDGNTIYF. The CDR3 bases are TGCAGCGTTGAAGGGGGGACAGAGGACGGAAACACCATATATTTT.

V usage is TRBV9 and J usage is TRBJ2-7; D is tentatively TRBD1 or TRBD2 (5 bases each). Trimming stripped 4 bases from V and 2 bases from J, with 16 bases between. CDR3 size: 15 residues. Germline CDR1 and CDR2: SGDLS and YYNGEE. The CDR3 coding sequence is TGTGCCAGCAGCCCTAGACGAGGGGCCGCCTACGAGCAGTACTTC. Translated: CASSPRRGAAYEQYF.

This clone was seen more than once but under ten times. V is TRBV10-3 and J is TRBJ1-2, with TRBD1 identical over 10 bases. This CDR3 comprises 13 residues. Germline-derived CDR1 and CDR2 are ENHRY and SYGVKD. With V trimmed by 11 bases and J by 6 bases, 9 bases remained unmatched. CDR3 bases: TGTGCCTCCGAGGGACAGGGGAAGGATGGCTACACCTTC. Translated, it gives CASEGQGKDGYTF.

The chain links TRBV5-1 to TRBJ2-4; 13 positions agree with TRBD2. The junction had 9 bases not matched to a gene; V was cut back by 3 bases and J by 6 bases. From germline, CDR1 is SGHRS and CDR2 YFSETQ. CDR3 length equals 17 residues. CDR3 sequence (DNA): TGCGCCAGCAGCTCGGGACTAGCGGGAACCGCGGGAAACATTCAGTACTTC. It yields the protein CASSSGLAGTAGNIQYF.

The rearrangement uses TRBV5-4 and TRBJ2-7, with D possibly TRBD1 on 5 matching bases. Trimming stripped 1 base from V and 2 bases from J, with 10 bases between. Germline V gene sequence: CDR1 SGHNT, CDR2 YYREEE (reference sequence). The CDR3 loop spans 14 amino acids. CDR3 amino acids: CASSLTTDPYEQYF. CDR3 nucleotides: TGTGCCAGCAGCTTGACGACAGACCCCTACGAGCAGTACTTC.

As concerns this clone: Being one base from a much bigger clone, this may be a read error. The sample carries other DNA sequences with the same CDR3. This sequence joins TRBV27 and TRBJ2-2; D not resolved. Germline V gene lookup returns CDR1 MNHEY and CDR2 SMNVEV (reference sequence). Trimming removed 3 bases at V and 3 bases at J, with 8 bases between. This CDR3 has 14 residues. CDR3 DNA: TGTGCCAGCAGTTTCGGGCAGCACACCGGGGAGCTGTTTTTT. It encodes CASSFGQHTGELFF.

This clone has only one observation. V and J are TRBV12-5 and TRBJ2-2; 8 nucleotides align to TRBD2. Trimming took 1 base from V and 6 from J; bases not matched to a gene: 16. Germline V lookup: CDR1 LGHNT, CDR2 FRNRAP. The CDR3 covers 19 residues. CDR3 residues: CASGLAGGGGTTRAGELFF. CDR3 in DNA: TGTGCTAGTGGTTTGGCCGGGGGGGGCGGAACAACAAGGGCCGGGGAGCTGTTTTTT.

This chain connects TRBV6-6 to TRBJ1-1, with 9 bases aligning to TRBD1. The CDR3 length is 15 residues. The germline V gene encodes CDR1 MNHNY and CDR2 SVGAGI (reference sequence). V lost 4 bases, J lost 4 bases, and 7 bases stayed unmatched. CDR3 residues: CASSFTGGRSTEAFF. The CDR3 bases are TGTGCCAGCAGTTTTACAGGGGGCAGGAGCACTGAAGCTTTCTTT.